The rows below give T cell receptor beta chains drawn from one sample of a study of CD8+ T cells in alopecia areata. Produced via immunoSEQ multiplex PCR; TCRdb's table is partial and in-frame only. The sample records about 190,000 clones, roughly 66% being singletons. Specimen: CD4+ T cells sorted from blood, collected at week 24, from a patient treated with tofacitinib. Receptor source: a human donor with alopecia areata. Both conserved end residues are part of each CDR3. The D gene is left open where the match is weak. Expanded clones are given a class, and other clones once, few, many or no size at all.

>NA|TRBJ2-1|TRBD1|TRBV5-6|15
CASSRTGSSYNEQFF
TGTGCCAGCAGCAGGACAGGGAGCTCCTACAATGAGCAGTTCTTC
>once|TRBJ1-2|NA|TRBV27|14
CASSVTGNSRGYTF
TGTGCCAGCAGTGTCACAGGGAACTCTCGTGGCTACACCTTC
>few|TRBJ2-3|TRBD2|TRBV25-1|13
CASSSPAGGRKYF
TGTGCCAGCAGTAGCCCAGCGGGGGGCCGGAAGTATTTT
>NA|TRBJ1-4|NA|TRBV27|16
CASSLSSGQKNEKLFF
TGTGCCAGCAGTTTATCGTCAGGACAGAAAAATGAAAAACTGTTTTTT
>NA|TRBJ1-2|NA|TRBV19|13
CASRNLDVVGYTF
TGTGCCAGCCGGAACCTGGATGTCGTTGGCTACACCTTC
>NA|TRBJ1-1|TRBD1|TRBV19|15
CASSTRTGGSAEAFF
TGTGCCAGTAGTACCCGGACAGGGGGCTCGGCTGAAGCTTTCTTT
>NA|TRBJ2-1|TRBD1|TRBV30|18
CAWSALGWTGNSYNEQFF
TGTGCCTGGAGTGCTCTTGGATGGACAGGGAACTCCTACAATGAGCAGTTCTTC
>NA|TRBJ2-3|NA|TRBV27|13
CASSLGAWDTQYF
TGTGCCAGCAGTTTGGGGGCTTGGGATACGCAGTATTTT
>NA|TRBJ2-1|TRBD2|TRBV5-6|16
CASSSLREGLKDEQFF
TGTGCCAGCAGCTCCCTGAGGGAGGGCTTAAAGGATGAGCAGTTCTTC
>NA|TRBJ2-1|NA|TRBV29-1|11
CSTDKWRTQFF
TGCAGCACTGACAAGTGGCGGACTCAGTTCTTC
>few|TRBJ1-2|NA|TRBV30|13
CAWRGTSNYGYTF
TGTGCCTGGAGAGGGACTTCTAACTATGGCTACACCTTC
>few|TRBJ2-6|TRBD1|TRBV30|13
CAWDRAGANVLTF
TGTGCCTGGGACAGGGCTGGGGCCAACGTCCTGACTTTC
>once|TRBJ2-6|TRBD1|TRBV25-1|17
CASSPRTGESGANVLTF
TGTGCCAGCAGTCCCCGGACAGGGGAATCTGGGGCCAACGTCCTGACTTTC
>NA|TRBJ2-1|NA|TRBV30|13
CAWTMGPGNEQFF
TGTGCCTGGACTATGGGCCCTGGGAATGAGCAGTTCTTC
>NA|TRBJ1-2|TRBD1|TRBV30|15
CAWSAGQAGNYGYTF
TGTGCCTGGAGTGCCGGACAGGCTGGGAACTATGGCTACACCTTC
>few|TRBJ1-4|NA|TRBV30|14
CASPVGPSNEKLFF
TGTGCCTCTCCAGTGGGACCCTCGAACGAAAAACTGTTTTTT
>NA|TRBJ2-7|TRBD1|TRBV6-6|12
CASSDRVYEQYF
TGTGCCAGCAGTGACAGGGTCTACGAGCAGTACTTC
>NA|TRBJ2-3|NA|TRBV4-3|14
CASKGQGGADTQYF
TGCGCCAGCAAAGGGCAGGGGGGAGCAGATACGCAGTATTTT
>NA|TRBJ1-2|TRBD1|TRBV30|15
CAWSPPGQGYYGYTF
TGTGCCTGGAGTCCACCGGGACAGGGGTACTATGGCTACACCTTC
>NA|TRBJ2-2|NA|TRBV29-1|13
CSVSFSGAGELFF
TGCAGCGTTTCTTTCTCGGGAGCCGGGGAGCTGTTTTTT
>NA|TRBJ2-4|TRBD1|TRBV30|14
CAWSSTGAKNIQYF
TGTGCCTGGAGTTCGACAGGGGCCAAAAACATTCAGTACTTC
>NA|TRBJ2-3|NA|TRBV11-2|15
CASSLVGGLTDTQYF
TGTGCCAGCAGCTTAGTGGGCGGACTCACAGATACGCAGTATTTT
>NA|TRBJ1-2|TRBD1|TRBV29-1|12
CSVEDRVGGYTF
TGCAGCGTTGAGGACAGGGTCGGCGGCTACACCTTC
>NA|TRBJ1-5|NA|TRBV30|13
CAWSPPGSQPQHF
TGTGCCTGGAGTCCCCCGGGGAGCCAGCCCCAGCATTTT
>few|TRBJ1-2|NA|TRBV29-1|15
CSVDGRRPPLYGYTF
TGCAGCGTTGACGGTCGGAGACCTCCTCTCTATGGCTACACCTTC
>NA|TRBJ1-5|NA|TRBV30|13
CAWSVSREQPQHF
TGTGCCTGGAGTGTAAGCAGAGAGCAGCCCCAGCATTTT
>few|TRBJ1-5|NA|TRBV18|15
CASSPEASSIGPQHF
TGTGCCAGCTCACCCGAGGCATCTAGCATCGGGCCCCAGCATTTT
>NA|TRBJ1-1|NA|TRBV6-1|13
CASSSDSSVEAFF
TGTGCCAGCAGTTCCGACAGTAGTGTAGAAGCTTTCTTT
>NA|TRBJ2-6|NA|TRBV5-4|15
CASRLPGPGANVLTF
TGTGCCAGCAGACTTCCAGGGCCTGGGGCCAACGTCCTGACTTTC
>NA|TRBJ2-6|TRBD1|TRBV7-3|15
CASGDRGSGANVLTF
TGTGCCAGCGGGGACAGGGGTTCTGGGGCCAACGTCCTGACTTTC
>few|TRBJ1-6|TRBD1|TRBV5-5|19
CASSFGDRSIGSYNSPLHF
TGTGCCAGCAGCTTTGGGGACAGGTCGATTGGGTCCTATAATTCACCCCTCCACTTT
>few|TRBJ2-1|NA|TRBV10-2|15
CASSEGAVGGNEQFF
TGCGCCAGCAGTGAGGGAGCGGTGGGCGGAAATGAGCAGTTCTTC
>few|TRBJ2-1|NA|TRBV18|13
CASSLGPRNEQFF
TGTGCCAGCTCACTTGGACCGCGCAATGAGCAGTTCTTC
>NA|TRBJ1-5|NA|TRBV15|15
CATSGLMEGTQPQHF
TGTGCCACCAGCGGACTAATGGAGGGGACCCAGCCCCAGCATTTT
>few|TRBJ2-5|NA|TRBV11-2|14
CASSAGPSRETQYF
TGTGCCAGCAGCGCAGGGCCATCTAGGGAGACCCAGTACTTC
>NA|TRBJ1-2|NA|TRBV4-3|13
CASSQERAYGYTF
TGCGCCAGCAGCCAAGAGCGGGCCTATGGCTACACCTTC
>NA|TRBJ1-5|NA|TRBV30|16
CAWSPGHVSGNQPQHF
TGTGCCTGGAGTCCCGGCCACGTGTCGGGCAATCAGCCCCAGCATTTT
>NA|TRBJ2-7|NA|TRBV29-1|14
CSVGWTQTSYEQYF
TGCAGCGTGGGTTGGACGCAGACTTCCTACGAGCAGTACTTC
>NA|TRBJ1-2|NA|TRBV25-1|14
CASSEAQTLSGYTF
TGTGCCAGCAGTGAAGCACAGACTTTGTCTGGCTACACCTTC